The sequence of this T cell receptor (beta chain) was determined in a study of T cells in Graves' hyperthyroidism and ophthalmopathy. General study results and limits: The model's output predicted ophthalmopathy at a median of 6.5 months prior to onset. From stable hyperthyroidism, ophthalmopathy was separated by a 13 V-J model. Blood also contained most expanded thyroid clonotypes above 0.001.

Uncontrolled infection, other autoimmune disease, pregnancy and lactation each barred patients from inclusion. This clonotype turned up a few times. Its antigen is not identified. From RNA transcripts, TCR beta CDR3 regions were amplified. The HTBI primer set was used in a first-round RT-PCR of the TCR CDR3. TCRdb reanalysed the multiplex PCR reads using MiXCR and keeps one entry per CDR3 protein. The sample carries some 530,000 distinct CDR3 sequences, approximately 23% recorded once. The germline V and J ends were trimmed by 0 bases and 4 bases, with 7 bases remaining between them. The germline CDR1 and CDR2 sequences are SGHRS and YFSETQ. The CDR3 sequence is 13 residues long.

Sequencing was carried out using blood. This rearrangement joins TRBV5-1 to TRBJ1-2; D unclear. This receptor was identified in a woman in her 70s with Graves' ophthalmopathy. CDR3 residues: CASSLGDGYGYTF. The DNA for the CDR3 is TGCGCCAGCAGCTTGGGGGATGGCTATGGCTACACCTTC.